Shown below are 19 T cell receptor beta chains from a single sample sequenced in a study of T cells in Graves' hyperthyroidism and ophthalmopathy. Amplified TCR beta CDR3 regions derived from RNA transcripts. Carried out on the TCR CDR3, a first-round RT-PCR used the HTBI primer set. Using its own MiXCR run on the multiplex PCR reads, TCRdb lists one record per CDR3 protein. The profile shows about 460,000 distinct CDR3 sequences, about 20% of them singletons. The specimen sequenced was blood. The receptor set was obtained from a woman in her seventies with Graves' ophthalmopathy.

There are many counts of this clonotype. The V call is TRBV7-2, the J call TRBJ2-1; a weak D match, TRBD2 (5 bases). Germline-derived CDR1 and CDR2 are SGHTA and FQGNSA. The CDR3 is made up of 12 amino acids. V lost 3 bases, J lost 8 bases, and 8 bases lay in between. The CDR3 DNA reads TGTGCCAGCAGCTTTGACGGGGATGAGCAGTTCTTC. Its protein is CASSFDGDEQFF. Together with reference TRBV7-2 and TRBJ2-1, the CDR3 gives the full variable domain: GAGVSQSPSNKVTEKGKDVELRCDPISGHTALYWYRQSLGQGLEFLIYFQGNSAPDKSGLPSDRFSAERTGGSVSTLTIQRTQQEDSAVYLCASSFDGDEQFFGPGTRLTVL.

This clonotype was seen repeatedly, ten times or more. CDR3 region: CASSYSTSGAYNEQFF. CDR3 nucleotide sequence: TGTGCCAGCAGTTACTCAACTAGCGGGGCCTACAATGAGCAGTTCTTC. The V gene is TRBV6-5, the J gene TRBJ2-1; 10 bases are shared with TRBD2. V lost 0 bases, J lost 2 bases, and 1 base stayed unmatched. This CDR3 spans 16 amino acids. Germline V gene data show CDR1 as MNHEY and CDR2 as SVGAGI.

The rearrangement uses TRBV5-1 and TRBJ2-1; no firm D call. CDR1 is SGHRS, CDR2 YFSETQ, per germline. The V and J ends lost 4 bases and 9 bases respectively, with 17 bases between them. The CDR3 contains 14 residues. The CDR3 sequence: CASSPTSYSAEQFF. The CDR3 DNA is TGCGCCAGCAGCCCGACCTCCTACTCCGCTGAGCAGTTCTTC.

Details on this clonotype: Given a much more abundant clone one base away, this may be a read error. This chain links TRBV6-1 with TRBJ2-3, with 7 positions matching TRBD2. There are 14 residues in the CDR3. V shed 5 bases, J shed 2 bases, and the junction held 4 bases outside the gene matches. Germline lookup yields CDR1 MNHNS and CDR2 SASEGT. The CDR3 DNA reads TGTGCCAGCAGTCCGACTAGCCCCACAGATACGCAGTATTTT. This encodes CASSPTSPTDTQYF.

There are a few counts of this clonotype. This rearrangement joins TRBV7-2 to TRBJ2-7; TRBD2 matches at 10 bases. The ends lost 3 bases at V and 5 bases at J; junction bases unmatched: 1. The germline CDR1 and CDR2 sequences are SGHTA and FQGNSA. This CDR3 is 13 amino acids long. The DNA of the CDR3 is TGTGCCAGCAGCTTTAGCGGGAGGCACGAGCAGTACTTC. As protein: CASSFSGRHEQYF.

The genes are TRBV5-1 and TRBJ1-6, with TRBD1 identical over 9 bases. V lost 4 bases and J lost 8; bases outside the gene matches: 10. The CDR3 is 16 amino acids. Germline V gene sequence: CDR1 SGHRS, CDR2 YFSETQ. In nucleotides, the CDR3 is TGCGCCAGCAGCCCCGGGACAGGGTCTAATTATTCACCCCTCCACTTT. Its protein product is CASSPGTGSNYSPLHF.

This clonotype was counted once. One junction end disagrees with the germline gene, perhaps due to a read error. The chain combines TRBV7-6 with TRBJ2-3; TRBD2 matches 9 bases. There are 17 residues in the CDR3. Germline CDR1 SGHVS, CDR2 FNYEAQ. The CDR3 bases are TGTGCCAGCAGCTTAGAGGTTGCGGGGGGGTACGGGGATATGCAGTATTTT. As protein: CASSLEVAGGYGDMQYF.

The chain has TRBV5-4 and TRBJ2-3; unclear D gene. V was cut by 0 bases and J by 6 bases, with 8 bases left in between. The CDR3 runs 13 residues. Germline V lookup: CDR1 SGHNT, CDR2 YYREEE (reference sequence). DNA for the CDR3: TGTGCCAGCAGCTTGGACGTCTTGGATACGCAGTATTTT. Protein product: CASSLDVLDTQYF.

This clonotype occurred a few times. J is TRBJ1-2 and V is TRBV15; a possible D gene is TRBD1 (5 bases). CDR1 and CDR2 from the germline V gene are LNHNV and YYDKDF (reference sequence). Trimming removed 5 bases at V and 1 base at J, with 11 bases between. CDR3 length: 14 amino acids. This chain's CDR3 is CATSANRNNYGYTF. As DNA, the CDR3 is TGTGCCACCAGCGCGAACAGGAATAACTATGGCTACACCTTC.

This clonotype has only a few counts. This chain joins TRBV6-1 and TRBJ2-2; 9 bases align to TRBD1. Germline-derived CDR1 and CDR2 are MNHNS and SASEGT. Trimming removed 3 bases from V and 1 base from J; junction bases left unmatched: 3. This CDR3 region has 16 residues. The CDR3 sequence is CASSETGGVNTGELFF. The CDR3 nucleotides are TGTGCCAGCAGTGAGACAGGGGGAGTGAACACCGGGGAGCTGTTTTTT.

The CDR3 loop is CASSVEGDSSYEQYF. CDR3 nucleotide sequence: TGTGCCAGCAGCGTAGAGGGGGACAGCTCCTACGAGCAGTACTTC. The chain employs TRBV9 and TRBJ2-7; 7 bases match TRBD1. Per the germline V gene, CDR1 is SGDLS and CDR2 is YYNGEE. CDR3 length: 15 residues. V dropped 0 bases and J dropped 0; count of bases not matched to a gene: 3.

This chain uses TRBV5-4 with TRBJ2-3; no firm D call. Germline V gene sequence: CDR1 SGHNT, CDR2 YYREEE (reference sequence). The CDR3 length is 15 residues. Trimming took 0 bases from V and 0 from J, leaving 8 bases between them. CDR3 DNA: TGTGCCAGCAGCTTGGCCTCGCATAGCACAGATACGCAGTATTTT. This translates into CASSLASHSTDTQYF.

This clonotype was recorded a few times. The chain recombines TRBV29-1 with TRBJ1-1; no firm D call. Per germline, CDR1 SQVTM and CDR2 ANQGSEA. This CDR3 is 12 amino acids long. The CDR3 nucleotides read TGCAGTTGGTTTCAGGTAAACACTGAAGCTTTCTTT. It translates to CSWFQVNTEAFF.

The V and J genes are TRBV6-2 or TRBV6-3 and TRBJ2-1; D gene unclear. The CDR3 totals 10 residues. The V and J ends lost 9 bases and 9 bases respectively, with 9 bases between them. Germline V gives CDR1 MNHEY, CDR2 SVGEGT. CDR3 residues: CASGRGEQFF. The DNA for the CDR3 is TGTGCCAGTGGTCGAGGTGAGCAGTTCTTC.

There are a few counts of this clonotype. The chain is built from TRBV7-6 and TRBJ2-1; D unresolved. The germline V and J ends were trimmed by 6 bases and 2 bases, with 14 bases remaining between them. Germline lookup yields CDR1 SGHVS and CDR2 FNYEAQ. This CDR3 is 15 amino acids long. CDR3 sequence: CASRGLGIAYNEQFF. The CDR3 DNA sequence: TGTGCCAGCAGAGGGTTGGGTATTGCCTACAATGAGCAGTTCTTC.

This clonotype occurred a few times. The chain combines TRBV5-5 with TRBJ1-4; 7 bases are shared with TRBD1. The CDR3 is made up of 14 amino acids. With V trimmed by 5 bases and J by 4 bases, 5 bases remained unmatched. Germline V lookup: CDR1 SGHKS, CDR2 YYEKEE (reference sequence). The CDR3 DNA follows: TGTGCCAGCAGGTGGGGGACAGTTAATGAAAAACTGTTTTTT. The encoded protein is CASRWGTVNEKLFF.

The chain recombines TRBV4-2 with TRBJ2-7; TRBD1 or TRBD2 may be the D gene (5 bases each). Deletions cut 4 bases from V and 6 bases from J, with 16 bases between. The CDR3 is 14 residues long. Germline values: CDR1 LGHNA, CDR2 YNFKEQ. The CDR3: CASSRDPLGVEQYF. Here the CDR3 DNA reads TGTGCCAGCAGCCGGGACCCCCTAGGGGTCGAGCAGTACTTC.

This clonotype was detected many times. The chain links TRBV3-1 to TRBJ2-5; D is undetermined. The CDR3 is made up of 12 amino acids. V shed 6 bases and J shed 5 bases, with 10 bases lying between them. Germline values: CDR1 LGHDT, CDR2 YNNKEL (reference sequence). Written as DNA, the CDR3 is TGTGCCAGCAGTCAGGTTCGGGAGACCCAGTACTTC. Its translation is CASSQVRETQYF.

CDR3 bases: TGCAGTGCTAGAGAGAGTGGGGCTAGCGGTGAGCAGTTCTTC. This encodes CSARESGASGEQFF. The chain joins TRBV20-1 to TRBJ2-1; 7 nucleotides match TRBD2. This CDR3 has 14 residues. Looked up from germline, CDR1 is DFQATT and CDR2 is SNEGSKA (reference sequence). Trimming cost V 0 bases and J 9 bases; bases outside gene matches: 8.